This T cell receptor beta chain appears in the sequencing data of a study of response to subunit inactivated influenza vaccine. Study outcomes and limitations: The authors suggested that every seasonal influenza vaccination recruits few new T cells.

TCRdb recomputed calls from the RT-PCR reads with MiXCR, one row per CDR3 protein. The sample consists of approximately 500,000 distinct CDR3 sequences, about an eighth of them appearing once. A few counts support this clonotype. Antigen: not known. Trimming at V came to 3 bases and at J to 6 bases, leaving 5 bases not matched to a gene. The CDR3 has 16 amino acids. Germline V gene data show CDR1 as LGHNA and CDR2 as YNFKEQ. Source: PBMCs from blood, taken roughly 48 days after vaccination. The chain joins TRBV4-2 to TRBJ2-7; 16 positions agree with TRBD2. The receptor comes from a man aged 45-65 years who received an inactivated influenza vaccine. CDR3 sequence reads: CASSQGTSGRASEQYF. CDR3 nucleotides: TGTGCCAGCAGCCAGGGGACTAGCGGGAGGGCCAGCGAGCAGTACTTC.